The clone carrying this T cell receptor beta chain was seen a handful of times. V was trimmed by 2 bases and J by 0 bases, leaving 10 bases between them. The V gene's germline CDR1 is SGDLS and CDR2 YYNGEE. The CDR3 is made up of 15 amino acids. This record belongs to a study of blood T cells in healthy people across ages. It was with a sample-barcoded 5' primer and a J-beta primer mix that a second PCR of about 7 to 12 cycles was run. Via MiXCR, TCRdb re-called the 5' RACE reads, giving one row per CDR3 protein. Of hundreds of thousands of distinct CDR3 sequences listed, under 45% were seen once; the top ten hold about 19%.

This sequence joins TRBV9 and TRBJ2-3, with D perhaps given as TRBD1 or TRBD2 (6 bases each). Sequencing used blood. The TCR originated in a man in his fifties or sixties in good health. This CDR3 reads CASSVWGASTDTQYF. CDR3 DNA sequence: TGTGCCAGCAGCGTTTGGGGGGCTAGCACAGATACGCAGTATTTT. Together with reference TRBV9 and TRBJ2-3, the CDR3 gives the full variable domain: DSGVTQTPKHLITATGQRVTLRCSPRSGDLSVYWYQQSLDQGLQFLIQYYNGEERAKGNILERFSAQQFPDLHSELNLSSLELGDSALYFCASSVWGASTDTQYFGPGTRLTVL.